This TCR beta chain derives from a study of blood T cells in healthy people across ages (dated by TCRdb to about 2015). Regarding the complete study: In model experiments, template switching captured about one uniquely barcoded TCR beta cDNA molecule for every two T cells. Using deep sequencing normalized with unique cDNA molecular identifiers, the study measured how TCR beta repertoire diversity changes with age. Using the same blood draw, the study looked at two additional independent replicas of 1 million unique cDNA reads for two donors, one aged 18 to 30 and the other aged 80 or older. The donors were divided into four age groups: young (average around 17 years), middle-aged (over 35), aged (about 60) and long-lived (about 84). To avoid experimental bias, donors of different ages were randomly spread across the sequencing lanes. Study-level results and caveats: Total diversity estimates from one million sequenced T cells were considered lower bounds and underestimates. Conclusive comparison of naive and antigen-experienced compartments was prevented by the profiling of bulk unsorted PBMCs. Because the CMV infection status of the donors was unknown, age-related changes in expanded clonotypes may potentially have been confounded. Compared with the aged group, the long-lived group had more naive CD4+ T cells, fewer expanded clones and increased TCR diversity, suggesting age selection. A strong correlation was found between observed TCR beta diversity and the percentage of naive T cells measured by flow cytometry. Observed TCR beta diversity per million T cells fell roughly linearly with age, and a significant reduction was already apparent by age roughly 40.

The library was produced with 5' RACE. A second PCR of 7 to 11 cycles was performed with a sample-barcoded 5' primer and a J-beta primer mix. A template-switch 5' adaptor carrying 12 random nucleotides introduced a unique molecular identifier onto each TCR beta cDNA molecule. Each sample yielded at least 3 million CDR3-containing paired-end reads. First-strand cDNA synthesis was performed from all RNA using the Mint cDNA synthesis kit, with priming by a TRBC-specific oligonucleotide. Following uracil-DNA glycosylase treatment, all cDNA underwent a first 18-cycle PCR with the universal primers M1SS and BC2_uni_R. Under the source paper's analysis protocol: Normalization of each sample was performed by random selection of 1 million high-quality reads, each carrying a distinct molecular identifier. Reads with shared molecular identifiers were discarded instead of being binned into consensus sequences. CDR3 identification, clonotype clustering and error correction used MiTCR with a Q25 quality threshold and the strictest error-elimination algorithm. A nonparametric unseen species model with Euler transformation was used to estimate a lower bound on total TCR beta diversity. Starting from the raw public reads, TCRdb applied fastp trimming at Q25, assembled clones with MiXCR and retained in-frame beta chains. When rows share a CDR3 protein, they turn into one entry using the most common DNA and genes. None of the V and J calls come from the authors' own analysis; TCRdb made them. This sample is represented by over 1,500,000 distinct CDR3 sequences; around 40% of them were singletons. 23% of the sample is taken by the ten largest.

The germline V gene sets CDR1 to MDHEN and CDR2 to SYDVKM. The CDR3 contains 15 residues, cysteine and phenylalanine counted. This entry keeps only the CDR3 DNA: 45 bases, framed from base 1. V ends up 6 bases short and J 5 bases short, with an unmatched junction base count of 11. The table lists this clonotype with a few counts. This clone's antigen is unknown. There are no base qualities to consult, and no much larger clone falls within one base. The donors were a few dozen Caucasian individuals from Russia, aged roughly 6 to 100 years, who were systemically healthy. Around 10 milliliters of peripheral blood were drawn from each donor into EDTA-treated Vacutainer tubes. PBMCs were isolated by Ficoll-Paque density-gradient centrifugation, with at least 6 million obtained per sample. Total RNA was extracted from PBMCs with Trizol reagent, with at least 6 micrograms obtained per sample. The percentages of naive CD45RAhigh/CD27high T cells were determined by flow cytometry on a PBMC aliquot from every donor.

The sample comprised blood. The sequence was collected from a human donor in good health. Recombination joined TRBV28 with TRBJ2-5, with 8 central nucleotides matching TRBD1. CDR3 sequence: CASSPFGQGGETQYF. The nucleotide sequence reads TGTGCCAGCAGCCCCTTTGGACAGGGAGGTGAGACCCAGTACTTC.